Listed below are T cell receptor beta chains from one sample, sequenced in a study of cytomegalovirus exposure and HLA in healthy donors. Method: immunoSEQ multiplex PCR; TCRdb's copy keeps in-frame clones and lacks some. The table includes more than 150,000 clones, about 82% detected once. The sequenced sample was PBMCs. Receptor source: a woman younger than 45 in good health and CMV-seronegative. Each CDR3 is given with its conserved first and last residue. Each record gives: V gene, D gene, J gene, clone size, CDR3 protein, CDR3 DNA. D genes are given only for firm matches. Part of the rows lack a size; the others show once, few, many or a class for expanded clones.

>TRBV2|TRBD1|TRBJ2-2|once
CASRDRSLDGELFF
TGTGCCAGCCGGGACAGAAGCCTAGATGGGGAGCTGTTTTTT
>TRBV19|-|TRBJ2-5|-
CASSIDLVTGVPYF
TGTGCCAGTAGTATAGATTTGGTGACGGGGGTTCCCTACTTC
>TRBV7-8|TRBD2|TRBJ2-3|once
CASSTPGLGGIWGTDTQYF
TGTGCCAGCAGCACCCCCGGTCTCGGGGGGATTTGGGGCACAGATACGCAGTATTTT
>TRBV6-5|TRBD1|TRBJ1-6|-
CASTGRDRAYSPLHF
TGTGCCAGCACAGGCCGGGACAGGGCTTATTCCCCCCTCCACTTT
>TRBV6-1|-|TRBJ2-7|once
CARGKTRGPYEQYF
TGTGCCAGAGGAAAAACCAGGGGACCCTACGAGCAGTACTTC
>TRBV4-1|-|TRBJ2-3|-
CASSLGGPGTDTQYF
TGCGCCAGCAGCCTCGGGGGGCCTGGCACAGATACGCAGTATTTT
>TRBV29-1|TRBD1|TRBJ2-5|-
CSVEQGAETQYF
TGCAGCGTGGAACAGGGGGCTGAGACCCAGTACTTC
>TRBV9|TRBD1|TRBJ1-2|-
CASSVGDRTIYGYTF
TGTGCCAGCAGCGTAGGGGACAGGACGATCTATGGCTACACCTTC
>TRBV11-2|-|TRBJ2-2|-
CASSLRNTGELFF
TGTGCCAGCAGCCTCAGAAACACCGGGGAGCTGTTTTTT
>TRBV6-6|TRBD1|TRBJ1-2|-
CASSFRTGYGYTF
TGTGCCAGCAGTTTTCGGACAGGATATGGCTACACCTTC
>TRBV9|TRBD1|TRBJ2-3|-
CASSVGQGGTGTPPDTQYF
TGTGCCAGCAGCGTCGGTCAGGGAGGGACAGGGACCCCACCAGATACGCAGTATTTT
>TRBV11-1|TRBD2|TRBJ2-2|-
CATSSGAVNTGELFF
TGTGCCACCTCGAGCGGGGCTGTGAACACCGGGGAGCTGTTTTTT
>TRBV27|-|TRBJ1-6|-
CASSPMVGGGRSPLHF
TGTGCCAGCAGTCCCATGGTGGGGGGGGGACGTTCACCCCTCCACTTT
>TRBV6-1|TRBD2|TRBJ2-1|-
CASFSWGLAGNEQFF
TGTGCCAGCTTTTCTTGGGGACTAGCCGGCAATGAGCAGTTCTTC
>TRBV6-5|TRBD1|TRBJ1-1|-
CASSYGQVGTEAFF
TGTGCCAGCAGTTACGGACAGGTGGGGACTGAAGCTTTCTTT
>TRBV6-7|-|TRBJ1-5|-
CASSPSWGDQPQHF
TGTGCCAGCAGCCCTAGTTGGGGGGATCAGCCCCAGCATTTT
>TRBV5-1|TRBD1|TRBJ1-2|few
CASAPGQANYGYTF
TGCGCCAGCGCCCCGGGACAGGCTAACTATGGCTACACCTTC
>TRBV5-8|TRBD2|TRBJ2-5|-
CASSLAGGPETQYF
TGTGCCAGCAGCCTAGCGGGGGGGCCAGAGACCCAGTACTTC
>TRBV5-5|-|TRBJ2-7|-
CASSWEDGVGQYF
TGTGCCAGCAGCTGGGAGGACGGGGTAGGGCAGTACTTC
>TRBV5-1|TRBD1|TRBJ1-1|-
CASSLVGTGTAEAFF
TGCGCCAGCAGCTTGGTGGGGACAGGGACCGCTGAAGCTTTCTTT
>TRBV6-1|TRBD1|TRBJ2-6|-
CASSDGGTGSSGANVLTF
TGTGCCAGCAGTGACGGGGGGACAGGGAGCTCTGGGGCCAACGTCCTGACTTTC
>TRBV11-3|-|TRBJ2-1|once
CASSLGPGGNEQFF
TGTGCCAGCAGCTTAGGCCCAGGGGGGAATGAGCAGTTCTTC
>TRBV7-2|TRBD2|TRBJ2-4|-
CASSLGSGGASDIQYF
TGTGCCAGCAGCTTAGGGAGCGGGGGGGCGTCGGACATTCAGTACTTC
>TRBV10-3|TRBD2|TRBJ2-3|few
CAISVAGGAVDTQYF
TGTGCCATCAGTGTGGCGGGGGGCGCGGTGGATACGCAGTATTTT
>TRBV2|TRBD2|TRBJ2-1|-
CASRELAGGQNEQFF
TGTGCCAGCAGGGAACTAGCGGGGGGGCAAAATGAGCAGTTCTTC
>TRBV12-5|TRBD1|TRBJ1-1|-
CASGLVLPGQGRTEAFF
TGTGCTAGTGGTTTGGTCCTTCCGGGACAGGGGCGAACTGAAGCTTTCTTT
>TRBV10-2|TRBD1|TRBJ1-2|-
CASSRQGEGGTF
TGCGCCAGCAGCAGACAGGGGGAGGGCGGTACCTTC
>TRBV7-9|-|TRBJ2-3|-
CASSLSDYTDTQYF
TGTGCCAGCAGCTTATCAGACTACACAGATACGCAGTATTTT
>TRBV19|-|TRBJ1-5|-
CASSITGTPSNQPQHF
TGTGCCAGTAGTATAACGGGTACCCCCAGCAATCAGCCCCAGCATTTT
>TRBV7-8|TRBD2|TRBJ2-2|-
CASSRTSGGAGTGELFF
TGTGCCAGCAGCAGGACTAGCGGGGGGGCGGGGACCGGGGAGCTGTTTTTT
>TRBV27|TRBD1|TRBJ2-2|few
CASWDRGTGELFF
TGTGCCAGCTGGGACAGAGGTACCGGGGAGCTGTTTTTT
>TRBV18|TRBD1|TRBJ1-4|-
CASSVQGAATNEKLFF
TGTGCCAGCTCAGTGCAGGGGGCTGCAACTAATGAAAAACTGTTTTTT
>TRBV10-1|-|TRBJ2-6|-
CASSEFADSSGANVLTF
TGCGCCAGCAGTGAATTTGCGGACTCCTCTGGGGCCAACGTCCTGACTTTC
>TRBV9|TRBD2|TRBJ2-2|once
CATSPGLAVHTGELFF
TGTGCCACGTCCCCGGGACTAGCGGTCCACACCGGGGAGCTGTTTTTT
>TRBV7-2|-|TRBJ2-5|few
CASSSARELARSKTQYF
TGTGCCAGCAGCTCGGCTCGTGAGCTAGCTCGGTCGAAGACCCAGTACTTC